This TCR beta chain was captured in a study of T cell responses to AZD1222 COVID-19 vaccine. V was trimmed by 4 bases and J by 7 bases, leaving 11 bases between them. The germline gives CDR1 SEHNR, CDR2 FQNEAQ (reference sequence). The CDR3 loop spans 14 amino acids. About this clone itself: Its matching antigen is unknown.

Whole-study results and caveats: White British ancestry dominated among donors, who included more females, and clonal diversity was possibly underestimated.

The data were produced by immunoSEQ multiplex PCR, yet TCRdb's version contains in-frame clones alone and is incomplete. Of 90,000 to 120,000 clones listed, roughly nine tenths are singletons. The chain employs TRBV7-9 and TRBJ1-6, with D possibly matching TRBD1 (5 bases). The starting material was peripheral blood, obtained on day 0 of MenACWY control vaccination. This TCR was recovered from an adult in good health. The CDR3 here is CASSSGHFNSPLHF. In DNA form, the CDR3 reads TGTGCCAGCAGCTCTGGACATTTCAATTCACCCCTCCACTTT. Full variable domain (outside the CDR3, taken from reference TRBV7-9 and TRBJ1-6): DTGVSQNPRHKITKRGQNVTFRCDPISEHNRLYWYRQTLGQGPEFLTYFQNEAQLEKSRLLSDRFSAERPKGSFSTLEIQRTEQGDSAMYLCASSSGHFNSPLHFGNGTRLTVT.